This T cell receptor (beta chain) was observed in a study of blood T cell repertoires in COVID-19. Produced via immunoSEQ multiplex PCR; TCRdb's table is partial and in-frame only. The sample has roughly 48,000 clones, just over 90% seen once. CDR1 LNHDA and CDR2 SQIVND come from the germline V gene (reference sequence). Trimming removed 4 bases from V and 0 bases from J; junction bases left unmatched: 4. The CDR3 length is 17 residues. Seattle patient enrollment occurred during active infection, with longitudinal follow-up thereafter. The receptor was derived from a man between 60 and 75 years old with COVID-19, enrolled during active disease. Sequencing was done on a sample of peripheral blood. J is TRBJ2-2 and V is TRBV19; 11 nucleotides align to TRBD2. DNA of the CDR3: TGTGCCAGTAGTAGAGGGACTAGCGGCGCGAACACCGGGGAGCTGTTTTTT. It encodes CASSRGTSGANTGELFF.